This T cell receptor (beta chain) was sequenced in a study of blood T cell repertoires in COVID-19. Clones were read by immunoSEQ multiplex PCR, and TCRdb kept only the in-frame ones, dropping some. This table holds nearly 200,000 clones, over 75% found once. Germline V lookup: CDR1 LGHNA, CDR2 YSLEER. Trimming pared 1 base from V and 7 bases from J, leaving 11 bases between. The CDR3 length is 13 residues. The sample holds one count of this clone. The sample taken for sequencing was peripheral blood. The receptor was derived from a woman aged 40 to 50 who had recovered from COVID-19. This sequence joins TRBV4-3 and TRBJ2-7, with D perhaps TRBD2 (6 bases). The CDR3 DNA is TGCGCCAGCAGCCAAGCGGGGAGGTTGGAGCAGTACTTC. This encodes CASSQAGRLEQYF.